Listed here are 5 T cell receptor beta chains from one sample, sequenced in a study of blood T cell repertoires in COVID-19. Assay used: immunoSEQ multiplex PCR; TCRdb lists only in-frame clones, some missing. This sample has about 480,000 clones; around 88% occur once, and the top ten carry 4.3%. Sequencing was performed on peripheral blood. These receptors came from a woman in her 30s with acute or convalescent COVID-19.

This clone has a handful of counts. CDR3 in amino acids: CASSLRGREAFF. The CDR3 DNA sequence: TGTGCCAGCAGTTTAAGAGGGAGAGAAGCTTTCTTT. The chain uses TRBV27 and TRBJ1-1; D ambiguous. This CDR3 comprises 12 residues. V was pared by 2 bases and J by 8 bases, with 9 bases between. Germline CDR1 MNHEY, CDR2 SMNVEV (reference sequence).

The rearrangement links TRBV7-2 to TRBJ2-7; 7 bases line up with TRBD2. This CDR3 is 15 amino acids long. V shed 5 bases and J 2 bases; nucleotides not matched to a gene: 9. Germline V gene sequence: CDR1 SGHTA, CDR2 FQGNSA. In DNA form, the CDR3 reads TGTGCCAGCAGCGAGGTGGGGGGGATACCCTACGAGCAGTACTTC. It encodes CASSEVGGIPYEQYF.

This chain links TRBV4-1 with TRBJ1-1; D gene uncertain. Trimming cost V 1 base and J 1 base, with 13 bases left between them. Germline CDR1 MGHRA, CDR2 YSYEKL. The CDR3 spans 16 residues. CDR3 sequence reads: CASSQVIQTRNTEAFF. DNA of the CDR3: TGCGCCAGCAGCCAAGTTATCCAGACAAGGAACACTGAAGCTTTCTTT.

This clone was found once. The sample carries other DNA sequences with the same CDR3. V is TRBV4-1 and J is TRBJ2-7; weak D call: TRBD1 (5 bases). CDR1 MGHRA and CDR2 YSYEKL come from the germline V gene. Between the trimmed V and J ends, which lost 0 bases and 3 bases, there was a span of 6 bases. This CDR3 has 13 amino acids. In DNA, the CDR3 is TGCGCCAGCAGCCAAGATAGGGGCTACGAGCAGTACTTC. It is translated as CASSQDRGYEQYF.

This clone was recorded a few times. V gene TRBV7-9 combines with J gene TRBJ2-2; D is possibly TRBD1 (6 bases). Germline CDR1 is SEHNR and CDR2 is FQNEAQ (reference sequence). The CDR3 consists of 14 residues. V was trimmed by 1 base and J by 6 bases, leaving 9 bases between them. For the CDR3, the DNA is TGTGCCAGCAGCTTAGATGGGACACCCGGGGAGCTGTTTTTT. This codes for CASSLDGTPGELFF.